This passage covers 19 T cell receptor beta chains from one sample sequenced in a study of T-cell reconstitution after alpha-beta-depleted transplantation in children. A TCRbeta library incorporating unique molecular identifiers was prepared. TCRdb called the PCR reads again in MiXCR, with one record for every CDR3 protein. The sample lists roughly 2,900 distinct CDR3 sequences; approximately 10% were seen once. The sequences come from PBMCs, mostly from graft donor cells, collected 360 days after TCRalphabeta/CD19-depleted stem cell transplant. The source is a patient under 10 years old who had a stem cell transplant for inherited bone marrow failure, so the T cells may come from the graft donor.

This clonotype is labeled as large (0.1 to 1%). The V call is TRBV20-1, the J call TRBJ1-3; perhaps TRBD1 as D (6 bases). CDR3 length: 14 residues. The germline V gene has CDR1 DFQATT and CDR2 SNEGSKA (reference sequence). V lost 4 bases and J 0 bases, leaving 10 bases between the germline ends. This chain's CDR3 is CSATPGDSGNTIYF. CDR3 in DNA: TGCAGTGCTACCCCAGGGGACTCTGGAAACACCATATATTTT.

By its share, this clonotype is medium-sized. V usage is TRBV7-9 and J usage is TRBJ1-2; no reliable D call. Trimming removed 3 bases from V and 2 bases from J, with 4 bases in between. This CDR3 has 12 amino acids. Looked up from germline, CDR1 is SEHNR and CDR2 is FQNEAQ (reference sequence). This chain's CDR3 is CASSLGNYGYTF. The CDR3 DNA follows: TGTGCCAGCAGCTTGGGGAACTATGGCTACACCTTC.

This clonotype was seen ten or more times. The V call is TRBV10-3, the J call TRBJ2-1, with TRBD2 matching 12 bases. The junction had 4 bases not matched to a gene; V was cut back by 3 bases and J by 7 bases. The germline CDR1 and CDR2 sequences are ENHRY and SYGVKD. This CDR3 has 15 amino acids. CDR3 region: CAISEVTSGRNEQFF. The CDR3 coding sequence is TGTGCCATCAGTGAAGTGACTAGCGGGAGAAATGAGCAGTTCTTC.

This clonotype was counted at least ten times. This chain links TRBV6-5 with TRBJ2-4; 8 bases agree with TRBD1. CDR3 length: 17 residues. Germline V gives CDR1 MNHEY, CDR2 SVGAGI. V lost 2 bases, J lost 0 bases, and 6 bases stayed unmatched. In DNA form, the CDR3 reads TGTGCCAGCAGTTACGCCGGGACAGGACTAGCCAAAAACATTCAGTACTTC. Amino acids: CASSYAGTGLAKNIQYF.

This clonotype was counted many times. As DNA, the CDR3 is TGTGCCAGCAGCCAAGAGGCATTCCGGGACGACGGCTATAATTCACCCCTCCACTTT. Protein sequence: CASSQEAFRDDGYNSPLHF. The rearrangement links TRBV14 to TRBJ1-6; D possibly corresponds to TRBD1 (5 bases). Per the germline V gene, CDR1 is SGHDN and CDR2 is FVKESK. V was clipped by 0 bases and J by 3 bases, with 18 bases between them. CDR3 length: 19 residues.

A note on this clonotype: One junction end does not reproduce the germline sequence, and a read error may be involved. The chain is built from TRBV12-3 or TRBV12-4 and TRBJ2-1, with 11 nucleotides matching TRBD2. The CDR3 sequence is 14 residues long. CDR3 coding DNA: TGTGCCAGCAGTCTAGCGGGGGGTTACAATGAGCAGTTCTTC. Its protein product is CASSLAGGYNEQFF.

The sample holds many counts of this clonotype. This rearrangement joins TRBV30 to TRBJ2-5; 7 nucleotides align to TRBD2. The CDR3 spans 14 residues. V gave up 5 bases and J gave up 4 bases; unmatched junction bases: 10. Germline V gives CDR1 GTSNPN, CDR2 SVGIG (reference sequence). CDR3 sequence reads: CAWGRGADSETQYF. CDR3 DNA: TGTGCCTGGGGGAGGGGAGCGGACTCAGAGACCCAGTACTTC.

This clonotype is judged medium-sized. CDR3 DNA sequence: TGCGTGGGGGGCACAGATACGCAGTATTTT. This codes for CVGGTDTQYF. This sequence joins TRBV29-1 and TRBJ2-3; TRBD1 or TRBD2 may be the D gene (5 bases each). The CDR3 has 10 amino acids. Per germline, CDR1 SQVTM and CDR2 ANQGSEA.

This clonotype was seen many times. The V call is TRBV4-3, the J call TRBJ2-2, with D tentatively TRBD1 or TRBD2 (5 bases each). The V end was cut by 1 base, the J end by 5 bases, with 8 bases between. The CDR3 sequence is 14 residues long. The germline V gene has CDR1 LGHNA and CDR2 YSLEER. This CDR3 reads CASSQVEGTGELFF. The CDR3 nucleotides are TGCGCCAGCAGCCAAGTCGAGGGGACCGGGGAGCTGTTTTTT.

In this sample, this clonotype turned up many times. The CDR3: CASSLVGSAGRYEQYF. CDR3 nucleotide sequence: TGTGCCAGCAGCTTAGTTGGGAGCGCTGGGCGTTACGAGCAGTACTTC. The rearrangement links TRBV7-9 to TRBJ2-7; the D gene is possibly TRBD2 (5 bases). Germline V gives CDR1 SEHNR, CDR2 FQNEAQ (reference sequence). The CDR3 is 16 amino acids. Between the trimmed V and J ends, which lost 1 base and 4 bases, there was a span of 17 bases.

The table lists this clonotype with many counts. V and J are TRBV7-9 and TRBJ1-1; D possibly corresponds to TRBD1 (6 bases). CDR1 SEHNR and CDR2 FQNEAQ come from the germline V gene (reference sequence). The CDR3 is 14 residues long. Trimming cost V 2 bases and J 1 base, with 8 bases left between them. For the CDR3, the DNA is TGTGCCAGCAGCTTAAGGGGACAGAACACTGAAGCTTTCTTT. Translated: CASSLRGQNTEAFF.

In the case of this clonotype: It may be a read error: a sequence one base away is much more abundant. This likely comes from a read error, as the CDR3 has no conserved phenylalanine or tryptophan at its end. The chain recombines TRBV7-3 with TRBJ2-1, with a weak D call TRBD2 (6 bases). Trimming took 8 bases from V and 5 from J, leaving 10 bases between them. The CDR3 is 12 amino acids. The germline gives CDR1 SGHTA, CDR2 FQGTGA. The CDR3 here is CASQRVNNEQFL. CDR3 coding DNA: TGTGCCAGCCAGCGGGTAAACAATGAGCAGTTCCTC.

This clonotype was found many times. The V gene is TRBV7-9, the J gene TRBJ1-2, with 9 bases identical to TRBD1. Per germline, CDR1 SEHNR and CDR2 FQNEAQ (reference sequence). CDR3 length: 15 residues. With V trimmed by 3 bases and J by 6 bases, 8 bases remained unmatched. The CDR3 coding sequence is TGTGCCAGCAGCTTGGAGGTGGGACAGGGAAATGGCTACACCTTC. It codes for CASSLEVGQGNGYTF.

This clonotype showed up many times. The CDR3 DNA is TGTGCCAGCAGCCGGACAGGGCGCGGCTACACCTTC. Its translation is CASSRTGRGYTF. This chain joins TRBV7-2 and TRBJ1-2; TRBD1 agrees at 8 bases. Losses at the gene ends were 5 bases for V and 8 bases for J; bases not matched to a gene: 4. CDR3 length equals 12 residues. CDR1 and CDR2 (germline): SGHTA, FQGNSA.

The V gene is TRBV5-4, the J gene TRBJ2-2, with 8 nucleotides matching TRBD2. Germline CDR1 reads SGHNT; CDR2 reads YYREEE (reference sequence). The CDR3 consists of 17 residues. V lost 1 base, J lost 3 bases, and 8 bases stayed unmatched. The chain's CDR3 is CASSLISGGSDTGELFF. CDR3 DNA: TGTGCCAGCAGCTTGATAAGCGGGGGATCGGACACCGGGGAGCTGTTTTTT.

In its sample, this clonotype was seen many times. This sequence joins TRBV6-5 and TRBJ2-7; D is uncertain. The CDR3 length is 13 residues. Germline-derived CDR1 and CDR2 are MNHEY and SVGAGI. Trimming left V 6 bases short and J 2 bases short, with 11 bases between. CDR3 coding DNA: TGTGCCAGCAGAGGGCGTTATACCTACGAGCAGTACTTC. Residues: CASRGRYTYEQYF.

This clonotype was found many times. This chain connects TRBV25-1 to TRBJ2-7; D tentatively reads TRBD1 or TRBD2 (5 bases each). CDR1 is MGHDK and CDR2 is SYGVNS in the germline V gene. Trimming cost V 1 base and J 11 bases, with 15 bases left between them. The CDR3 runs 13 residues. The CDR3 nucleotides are TGTGCCAGCAGTGAATGGGGGTCCCGAGGGAAGTACTTC. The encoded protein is CASSEWGSRGKYF.

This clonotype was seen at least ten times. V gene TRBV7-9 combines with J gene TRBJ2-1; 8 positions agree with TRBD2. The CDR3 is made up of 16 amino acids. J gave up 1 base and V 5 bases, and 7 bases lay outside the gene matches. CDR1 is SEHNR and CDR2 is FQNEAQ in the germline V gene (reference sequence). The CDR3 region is CASSPKRESSYNEQFF. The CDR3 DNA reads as TGTGCCAGCAGCCCTAAGCGGGAGAGTTCCTACAATGAGCAGTTCTTC.

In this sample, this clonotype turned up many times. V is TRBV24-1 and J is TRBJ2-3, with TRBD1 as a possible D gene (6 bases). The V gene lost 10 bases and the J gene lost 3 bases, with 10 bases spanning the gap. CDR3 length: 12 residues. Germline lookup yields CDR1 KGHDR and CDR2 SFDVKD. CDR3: CATNTGTDTQYF. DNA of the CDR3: TGTGCCACGAATACAGGGACAGATACGCAGTATTTT.